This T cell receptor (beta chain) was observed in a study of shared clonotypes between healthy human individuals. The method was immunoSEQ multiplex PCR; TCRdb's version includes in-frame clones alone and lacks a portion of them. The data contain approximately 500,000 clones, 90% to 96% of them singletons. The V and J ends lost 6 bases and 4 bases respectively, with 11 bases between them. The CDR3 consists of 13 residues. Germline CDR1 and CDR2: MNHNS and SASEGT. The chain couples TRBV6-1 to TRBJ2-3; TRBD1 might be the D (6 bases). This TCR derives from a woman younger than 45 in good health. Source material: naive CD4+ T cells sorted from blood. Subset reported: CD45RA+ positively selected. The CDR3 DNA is TGTGCCAGCAGACTACAGGGCCCAGATACGCAGTATTTT. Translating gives CASRLQGPDTQYF.